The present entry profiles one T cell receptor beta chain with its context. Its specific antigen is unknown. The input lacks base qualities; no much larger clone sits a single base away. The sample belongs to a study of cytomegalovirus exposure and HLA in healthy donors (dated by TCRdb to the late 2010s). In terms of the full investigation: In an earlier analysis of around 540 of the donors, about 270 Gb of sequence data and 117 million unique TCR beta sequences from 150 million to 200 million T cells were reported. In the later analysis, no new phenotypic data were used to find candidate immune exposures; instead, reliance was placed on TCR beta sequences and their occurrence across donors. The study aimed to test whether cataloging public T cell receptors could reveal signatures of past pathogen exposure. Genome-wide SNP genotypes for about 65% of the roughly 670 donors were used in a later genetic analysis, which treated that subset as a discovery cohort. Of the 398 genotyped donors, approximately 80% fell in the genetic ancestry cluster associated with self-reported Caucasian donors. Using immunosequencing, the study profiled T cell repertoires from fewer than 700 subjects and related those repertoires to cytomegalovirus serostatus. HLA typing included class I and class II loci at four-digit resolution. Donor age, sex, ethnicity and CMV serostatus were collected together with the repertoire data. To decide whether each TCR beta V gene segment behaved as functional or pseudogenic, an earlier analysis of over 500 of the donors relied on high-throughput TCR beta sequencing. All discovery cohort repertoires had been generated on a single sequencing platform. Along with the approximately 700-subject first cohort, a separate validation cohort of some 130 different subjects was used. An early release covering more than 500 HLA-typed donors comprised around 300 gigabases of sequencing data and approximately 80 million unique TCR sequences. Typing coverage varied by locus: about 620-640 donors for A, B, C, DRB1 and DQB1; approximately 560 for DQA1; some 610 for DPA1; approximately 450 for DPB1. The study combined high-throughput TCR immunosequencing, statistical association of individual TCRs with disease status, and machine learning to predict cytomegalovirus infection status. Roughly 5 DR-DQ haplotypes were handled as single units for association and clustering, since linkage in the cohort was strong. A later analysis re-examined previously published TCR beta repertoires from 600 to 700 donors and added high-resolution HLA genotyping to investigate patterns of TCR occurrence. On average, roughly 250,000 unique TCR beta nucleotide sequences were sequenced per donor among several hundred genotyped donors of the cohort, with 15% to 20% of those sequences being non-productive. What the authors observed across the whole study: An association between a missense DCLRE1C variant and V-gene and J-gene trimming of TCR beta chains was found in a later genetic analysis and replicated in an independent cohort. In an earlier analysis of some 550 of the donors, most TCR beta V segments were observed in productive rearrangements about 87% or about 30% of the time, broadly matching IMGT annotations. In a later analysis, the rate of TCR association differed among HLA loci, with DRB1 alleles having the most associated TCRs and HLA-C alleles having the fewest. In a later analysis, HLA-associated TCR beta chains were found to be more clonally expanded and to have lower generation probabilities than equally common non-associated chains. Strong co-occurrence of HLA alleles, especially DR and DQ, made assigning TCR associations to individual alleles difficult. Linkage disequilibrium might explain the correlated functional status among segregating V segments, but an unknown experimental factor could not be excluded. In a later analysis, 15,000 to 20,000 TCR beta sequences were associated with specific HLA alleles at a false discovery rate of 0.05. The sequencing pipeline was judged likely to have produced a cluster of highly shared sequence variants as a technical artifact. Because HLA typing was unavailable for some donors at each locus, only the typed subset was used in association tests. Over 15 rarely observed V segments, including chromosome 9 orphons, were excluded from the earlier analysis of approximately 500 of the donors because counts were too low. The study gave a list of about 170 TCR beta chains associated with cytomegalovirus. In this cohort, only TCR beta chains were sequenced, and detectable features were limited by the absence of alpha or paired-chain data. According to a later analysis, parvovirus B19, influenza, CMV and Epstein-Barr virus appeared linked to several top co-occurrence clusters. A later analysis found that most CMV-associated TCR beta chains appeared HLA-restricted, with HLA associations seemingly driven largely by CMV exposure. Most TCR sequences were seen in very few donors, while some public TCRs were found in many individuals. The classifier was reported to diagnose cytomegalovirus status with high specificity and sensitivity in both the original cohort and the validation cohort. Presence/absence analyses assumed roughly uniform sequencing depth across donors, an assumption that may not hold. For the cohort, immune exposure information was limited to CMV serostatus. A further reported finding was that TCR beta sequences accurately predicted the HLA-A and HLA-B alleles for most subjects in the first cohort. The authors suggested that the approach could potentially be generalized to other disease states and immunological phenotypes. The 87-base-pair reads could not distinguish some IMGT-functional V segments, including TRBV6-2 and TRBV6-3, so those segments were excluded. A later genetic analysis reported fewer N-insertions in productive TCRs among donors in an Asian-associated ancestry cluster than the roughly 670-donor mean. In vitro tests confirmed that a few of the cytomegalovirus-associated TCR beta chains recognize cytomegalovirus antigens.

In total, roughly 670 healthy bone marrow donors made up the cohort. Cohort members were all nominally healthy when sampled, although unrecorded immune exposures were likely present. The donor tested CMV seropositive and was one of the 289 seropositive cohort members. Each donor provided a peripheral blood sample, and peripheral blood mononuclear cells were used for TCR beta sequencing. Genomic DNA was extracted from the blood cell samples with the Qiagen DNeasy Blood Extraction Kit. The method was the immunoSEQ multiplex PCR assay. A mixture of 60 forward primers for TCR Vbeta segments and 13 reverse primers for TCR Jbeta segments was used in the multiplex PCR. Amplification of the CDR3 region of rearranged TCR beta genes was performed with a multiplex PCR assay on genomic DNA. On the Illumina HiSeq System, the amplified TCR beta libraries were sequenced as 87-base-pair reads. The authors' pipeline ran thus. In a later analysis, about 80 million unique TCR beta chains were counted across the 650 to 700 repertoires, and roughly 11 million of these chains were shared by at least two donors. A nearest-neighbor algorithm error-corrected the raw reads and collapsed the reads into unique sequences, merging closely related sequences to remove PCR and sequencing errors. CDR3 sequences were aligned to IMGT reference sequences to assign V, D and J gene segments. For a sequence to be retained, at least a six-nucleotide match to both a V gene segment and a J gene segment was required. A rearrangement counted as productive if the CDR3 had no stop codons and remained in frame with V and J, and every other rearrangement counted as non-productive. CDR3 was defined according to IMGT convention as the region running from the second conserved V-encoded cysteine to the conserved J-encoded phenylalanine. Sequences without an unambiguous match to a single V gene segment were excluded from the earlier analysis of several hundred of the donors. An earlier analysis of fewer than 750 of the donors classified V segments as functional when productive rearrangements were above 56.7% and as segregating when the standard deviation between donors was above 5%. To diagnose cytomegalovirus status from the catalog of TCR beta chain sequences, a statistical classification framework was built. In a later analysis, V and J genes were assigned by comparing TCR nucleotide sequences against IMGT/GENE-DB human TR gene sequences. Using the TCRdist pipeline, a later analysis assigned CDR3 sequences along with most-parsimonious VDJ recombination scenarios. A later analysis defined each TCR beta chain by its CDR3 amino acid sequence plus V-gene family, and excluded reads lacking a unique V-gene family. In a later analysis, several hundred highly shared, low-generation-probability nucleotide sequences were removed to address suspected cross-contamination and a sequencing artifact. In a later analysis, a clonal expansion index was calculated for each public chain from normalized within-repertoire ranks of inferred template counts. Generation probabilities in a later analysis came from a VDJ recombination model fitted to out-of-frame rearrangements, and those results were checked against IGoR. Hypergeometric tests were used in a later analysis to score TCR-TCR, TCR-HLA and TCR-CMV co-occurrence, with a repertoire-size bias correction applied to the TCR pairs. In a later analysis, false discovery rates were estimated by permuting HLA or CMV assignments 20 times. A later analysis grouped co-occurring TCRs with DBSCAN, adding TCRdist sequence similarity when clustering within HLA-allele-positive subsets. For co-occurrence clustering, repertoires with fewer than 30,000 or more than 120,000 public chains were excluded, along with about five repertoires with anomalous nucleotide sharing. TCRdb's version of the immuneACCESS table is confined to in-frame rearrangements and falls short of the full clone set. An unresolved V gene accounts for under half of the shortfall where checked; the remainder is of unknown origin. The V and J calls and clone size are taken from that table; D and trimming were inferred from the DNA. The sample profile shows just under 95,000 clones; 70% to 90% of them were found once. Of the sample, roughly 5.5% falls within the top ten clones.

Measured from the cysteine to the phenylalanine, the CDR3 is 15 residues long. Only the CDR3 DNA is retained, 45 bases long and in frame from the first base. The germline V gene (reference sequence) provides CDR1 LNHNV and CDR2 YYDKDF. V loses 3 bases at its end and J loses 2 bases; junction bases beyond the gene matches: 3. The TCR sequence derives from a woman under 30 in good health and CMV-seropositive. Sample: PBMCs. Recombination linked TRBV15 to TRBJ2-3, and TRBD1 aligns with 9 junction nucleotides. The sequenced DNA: TGTGCCACCAGCAGGGGACAGGGCGACACAGATACGCAGTATTTT. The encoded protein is CATSRGQGDTDTQYF.